This record concerns one TCR beta chain sequence. The data stem from a study of technical replicates of blood from a few donors. The CDR3 covers 13 residues. The germline V gene has CDR1 MNHEY and CDR2 SMNVEV (reference sequence). After removal of 5 bases from V and 5 bases from J, the junction contained 4 bases not matched to a gene. Generated by immunoSEQ multiplex PCR, the TCRdb table keeps only in-frame clones and is missing some. The table includes 40,000 to 65,000 clones, about 86% detected once. The origin of this receptor is a human donor in good health. Some clones in this sample may be carry-over from other donors' samples. The chain combines TRBV27 with TRBJ1-2; TRBD1 matches 8 bases. Sequences were obtained from PBMCs. As DNA, the CDR3 is TGTGCCAGCAGTCCGGGACAGGCTTATGGCTACACCTTC. Amino acids: CASSPGQAYGYTF.